Below are 5 T cell receptor beta chains sequenced from a single sample in a study of T-cell reconstitution after alpha-beta-depleted transplantation in children. Library preparation (for TCRbeta) was performed with unique molecular identifiers. TCRdb re-analysed the PCR reads in MiXCR, keeping a single row per CDR3 protein. The data show approximately 490,000 distinct CDR3 sequences, approximately 12% seen once. The starting material was PBMCs from the stem cell graft donor, obtained from the stem cell graft. These receptors came from a human donor who donated a stem cell graft to a child with combined immunodeficiency.

This clonotype was observed a handful of times. This sequence joins TRBV9 and TRBJ2-2; tentatively, D is TRBD1 (5 bases). V gave up 4 bases and J gave up 6 bases, with 10 bases separating them. The germline V gene encodes CDR1 SGDLS and CDR2 YYNGEE. CDR3 length equals 13 residues. The CDR3 sequence: CASSPWGAGELFF. CDR3 in DNA: TGTGCCAGCAGCCCCTGGGGCGCCGGGGAGCTGTTTTTT.

This clonotype appeared a few times. The chain couples TRBV5-1 to TRBJ1-5; D call uncertain. Trimming shortened V by 0 bases and J by 2 bases, and 6 bases separated the two germline ends. Germline loops: CDR1 SGHRS, CDR2 YFSETQ. The CDR3 runs to 14 residues. CDR3 DNA sequence: TGCGCCAGCAGCTTGGATGGGGGCAATCAGCCCCAGCATTTT. It codes for CASSLDGGNQPQHF.

The V gene is TRBV20-1, the J gene TRBJ2-3, with 11 bases fitting TRBD2. The V gene end was trimmed by 1 base and the J gene end by 0 bases; junction bases not matched to a gene: 6. Germline lookup yields CDR1 DFQATT and CDR2 SNEGSKA (reference sequence). There are 17 residues in the CDR3. For the CDR3, the DNA is TGCAGTGCTAGAGCTCCGGCTAGCGGGAGGAGCACAGATACGCAGTATTTT. Translating gives CSARAPASGRSTDTQYF.

The chain has TRBV14 and TRBJ1-1; 7 bases fit TRBD1. J lost 5 bases, V lost 5 bases, and 11 bases had no gene match. This CDR3 is 15 amino acids long. Per germline, CDR1 SGHDN and CDR2 FVKESK. The CDR3 sequence is CASSSEGALGTEAFF. CDR3 nucleotide sequence: TGTGCCAGCAGCTCGGAGGGGGCCCTTGGGACTGAAGCTTTCTTT.

At least ten counts were recorded for this clonotype. This sequence joins TRBV9 and TRBJ1-1; a possible D gene is TRBD1 (5 bases). The CDR3 length is 16 residues. The germline CDR1 and CDR2 sequences are SGDLS and YYNGEE. Trimming pared 0 bases from V and 1 base from J, leaving 13 bases between. CDR3 nucleotide sequence: TGTGCCAGCAGCGTAGATTTAAGTGGGGCGAACACTGAAGCTTTCTTT. It yields the protein CASSVDLSGANTEAFF. The whole variable domain, filled in from reference TRBV9 and TRBJ1-1, reads DSGVTQTPKHLITATGQRVTLRCSPRSGDLSVYWYQQSLDQGLQFLIQYYNGEERAKGNILERFSAQQFPDLHSELNLSSLELGDSALYFCASSVDLSGANTEAFFGQGTRLTVV.